These 30 T cell receptor beta chains originate from one sample sequenced in a study of CD8+ T cells in alopecia areata. Isolated RNA was reverse transcribed into cDNA used as the sequencing template. The data were produced by immunoSEQ multiplex PCR, yet TCRdb's version contains in-frame clones alone and is incomplete. The table records roughly 60,000 clones, roughly 45% of them present only once. Sequencing was performed on NKG2D-low CD8+ T cells sorted from blood. The origin of the receptors is a human donor with alopecia areata.

The chain employs TRBV29-1 and TRBJ2-7; D perhaps matches TRBD2 (6 bases). The CDR3 is 12 amino acids. CDR1 SQVTM and CDR2 ANQGSEA come from the germline V gene. Trimming left V 7 bases short and J 7 bases short, with 17 bases between. CDR3 in amino acids: CSAGTSHREQYF. CDR3 nucleotides: TGCAGCGCCGGCACTAGCCATCGGGAGCAGTACTTC.

The chain has TRBV7-8 and TRBJ2-2, with 11 bases matching TRBD2. The germline CDR1 and CDR2 sequences are SGHVS and FQNEAQ. The CDR3 runs to 17 residues. The V segment lost 1 base and the J segment 0 bases; nucleotides outside the gene matches: 1. The CDR3 loop is CASSLGLAGSNTGELFF. The DNA of the CDR3 is TGTGCCAGCAGCTTAGGACTAGCGGGATCGAACACCGGGGAGCTGTTTTTT.

This CDR3 reads CASSLWTNLNYGYTF. DNA for the CDR3: TGTGCCAGCAGCTTGTGGACAAACCTTAACTATGGCTACACCTTC. This chain links TRBV5-6 with TRBJ1-2; a possible D gene is TRBD1 (5 bases). Germline loops: CDR1 SGHDT, CDR2 YYEEEE. V was clipped by 1 base and J by 1 base, with 11 bases between them. The CDR3 runs to 15 residues.

This clone was observed a handful of times. J is TRBJ2-1 and V is TRBV29-1; a weak D match, TRBD1 (5 bases). Trimming stripped 7 bases from V and 7 bases from J, with 14 bases between. This CDR3 spans 12 amino acids. From germline, CDR1 is SQVTM and CDR2 ANQGSEA. The CDR3 bases are TGCAGCGCACACAGGCCCCGGAATGAGCAGTTCTTC. It specifies CSAHRPRNEQFF.

The genes are TRBV29-1 and TRBJ2-3; D may correspond to TRBD1 or TRBD2 (5 bases each). The V and J ends lost 8 bases and 2 bases respectively, with 11 bases between them. This CDR3 contains 12 residues. Germline values: CDR1 SQVTM, CDR2 ANQGSEA. In DNA form, the CDR3 reads TGCAGCTTTACCGGGGCCACAGATACGCAGTATTTT. Translation: CSFTGATDTQYF.

This clone was observed a few times. V gene TRBV14 combines with J gene TRBJ2-5; D assignment may be TRBD1 or TRBD2 (5 bases each). Between the trimmed V and J ends, which lost 4 bases and 8 bases, there was a span of 20 bases. The CDR3 totals 15 residues. CDR1 and CDR2 (germline): SGHDN, FVKESK. CDR3 protein: CASSPAGTPVGTQYF. Written as DNA, the CDR3 is TGTGCCAGCAGCCCGGCAGGGACCCCGGTAGGAACCCAGTACTTC.

This clone was detected a few times. V gene TRBV5-1 combines with J gene TRBJ2-7, with D unresolved. This CDR3 contains 12 residues. CDR1 SGHRS and CDR2 YFSETQ come from the germline V gene. V lost 0 bases and J lost 3, with 4 bases in between. The CDR3 sequence: CASSLEDYEQYF. The CDR3 DNA is TGCGCCAGCAGCTTGGAAGACTACGAGCAGTACTTC.

The CDR3 nucleotides read TGCGCCAGCAGCCAAAGGGATCTTGTGAACAATCAGCCCCAGCATTTT. Translated, it gives CASSQRDLVNNQPQHF. This chain links TRBV4-1 with TRBJ1-5; D is unresolved. V was clipped by 2 bases and J by 3 bases, with 14 bases between them. Looked up from germline, CDR1 is MGHRA and CDR2 is YSYEKL. This CDR3 is 16 amino acids long.

A few counts support this clone. The chain recombines TRBV21-1 with TRBJ2-7; the table's D call TRBD2 went unverified against the DNA. TRBV21-1 is listed as a pseudogene. The CDR3 is 17 residues long. As DNA, the CDR3 is TGTGCCAGCAGCTCGTCGGGACTAGCGGGAGGAGACTACGAGCAGTACTTC. Amino acids: CASSSSGLAGGDYEQYF.

The V call is TRBV29-1, the J call TRBJ2-3; tentatively, D is TRBD1 (8 bases). V shed 6 bases and J shed 1 base, with 26 bases lying between them. This CDR3 has 18 amino acids. Per the germline V gene, CDR1 is SQVTM and CDR2 is ANQGSEA. In DNA form, the CDR3 reads TGCAGCGTAGGTGCCAGGGGGCGGAGGGAGGGTCGCACAGATACGCAGTATTTT. Its protein is CSVGARGRREGRTDTQYF.

This chain connects TRBV6-5 to TRBJ2-2; tentative D call: TRBD1 (6 bases). Germline loops: CDR1 MNHEY, CDR2 SVGAGI. This CDR3 has 15 residues. Trimming took off 6 bases at V and 2 bases at J, with 13 bases between the two ends. The CDR3 spells CASRSGQLNTGELFF. CDR3 bases: TGTGCCAGCAGGTCAGGACAGCTTAACACCGGGGAGCTGTTTTTT.

This clone has a handful of counts. This chain joins TRBV27 and TRBJ2-1; 10 bases are a match to TRBD1. CDR1 and CDR2 (germline): MNHEY, SMNVEV (reference sequence). CDR3 length: 13 residues. J was trimmed by 7 bases and V by 6 bases; bases with no gene match: 3. The CDR3 is CASRGQGGNEQFF. CDR3 coding DNA: TGTGCCAGCAGAGGACAGGGGGGAAATGAGCAGTTCTTC.

V is TRBV7-9 and J is TRBJ2-1; 10 positions match TRBD2. Germline V gene sequence: CDR1 SEHNR, CDR2 FQNEAQ (reference sequence). The CDR3 has 17 residues. V trimming: 5 bases; J trimming: 9 bases; junction bases outside the gene matches: 16. This CDR3 is CASSAAGLATGWGEQFF. In nucleotides, the CDR3 is TGTGCCAGCAGCGCAGCGGGACTAGCGACGGGGTGGGGTGAGCAGTTCTTC. The full variable domain, in which reference TRBV7-9 and TRBJ2-1 provide the parts outside the CDR3, is DTGVSQNPRHKITKRGQNVTFRCDPISEHNRLYWYRQTLGQGPEFLTYFQNEAQLEKSRLLSDRFSAERPKGSFSTLEIQRTEQGDSAMYLCASSAAGLATGWGEQFFGPGTRLTVL.

This clone occurred a few times. The chain is built from TRBV29-1 and TRBJ2-5; no clear D. The J call could be wrong; TRBJ2-7 is a better fit for the DNA end. This CDR3 spans 12 amino acids. CDR1 is SQVTM, CDR2 ANQGSEA, per germline. CDR3 sequence reads: CSVEGRFYEQYF. CDR3 DNA: TGCAGCGTTGAGGGAAGGTTCTACGAGCAGTACTTC.

This rearrangement joins TRBV7-8 to TRBJ2-7; D gene uncertain. The length of the CDR3 is 12 residues. CDR1 SGHVS and CDR2 FQNEAQ come from the germline V gene. Between the trimmed V and J ends, which lost 1 base and 3 bases, there was a span of 4 bases. DNA of the CDR3: TGTGCCAGCAGCTTAGGATTCTACGAGCAGTACTTC. Translating it yields CASSLGFYEQYF.

This sequence joins TRBV13 and TRBJ2-7; D perhaps matches TRBD2 (5 bases). Trimming took off 5 bases at V and 3 bases at J, with 14 bases between the two ends. Per germline, CDR1 PRHDT and CDR2 FYEKMQ (reference sequence). The CDR3 has 14 residues. Written as DNA, the CDR3 is TGTGCCAGCAGCCCGCGAGGGTCATTCTACGAGCAGTACTTC. Translating it yields CASSPRGSFYEQYF. Full variable domain (rest looked up from reference TRBV13 and TRBJ2-7): AAGVIQSPRHLIKEKRETATLKCYPIPRHDTVYWYQQGPGQDPQFLISFYEKMQSDKGSIPDRFSAQQFSDYHSELNMSSLELGDSALYFCASSPRGSFYEQYFGPGTRLTVT.

This sequence joins TRBV6-5 and TRBJ2-3; the match to TRBD1 covers 8 bases. This CDR3 is 15 amino acids long. V trimming: 6 bases; J trimming: 0 bases; junction bases outside the gene matches: 5. Germline CDR1 is MNHEY and CDR2 is SVGAGI. The CDR3 spells CASRGRTGSTDTQYF. The CDR3 nucleotides read TGTGCCAGCAGGGGCAGGACAGGGAGCACAGATACGCAGTATTTT.

The chain couples TRBV29-1 to TRBJ2-2; TRBD2 is a possible D gene (5 bases). The V gene's germline CDR1 is SQVTM and CDR2 ANQGSEA. Trimming shortened V by 6 bases and J by 0 bases, and 17 bases separated the two germline ends. The CDR3 has 16 amino acids. The CDR3 sequence is CSVPRPGRSNTGELFF. The CDR3 DNA is TGCAGCGTCCCTCGTCCGGGGAGATCGAACACCGGGGAGCTGTTTTTT.

Only a few counts were recorded for this clone. The J gene is TRBJ2-1, the V gene TRBV23-1; D call uncertain. TRBV23-1 is an ORF for which the function is uncertain. The CDR3 totals 13 residues. V was cut by 2 bases and J by 4 bases, with 6 bases left in between. The CDR3 protein is CASSQRKYNEQFF. CDR3 bases: TGCGCCAGCAGTCAACGAAAATACAATGAGCAGTTCTTC.

This rearrangement joins TRBV7-2 to TRBJ1-6; no reliable D call. Germline CDR1 reads SGHTA; CDR2 reads FQGNSA. This CDR3 has 14 residues. The germline V and J ends were trimmed by 1 base and 0 bases, with 1 base remaining between them. The CDR3 sequence is CASSLVSYNSPLHF. The CDR3 DNA reads TGTGCCAGCAGCTTAGTCTCCTATAATTCACCCCTCCACTTT. The variable domain in full, completed from reference TRBV7-2 and TRBJ1-6, reads GAGVSQSPSNKVTEKGKDVELRCDPISGHTALYWYRQSLGQGLEFLIYFQGNSAPDKSGLPSDRFSAERTGGSVSTLTIQRTQQEDSAVYLCASSLVSYNSPLHFGNGTRLTVT.

This clone has a handful of counts. The chain combines TRBV27 with TRBJ2-1; D gene uncertain. Germline V CDR1 and CDR2: MNHEY, SMNVEV (reference sequence). V gave up 0 bases and J gave up 16 bases, with 10 bases separating them. The CDR3 covers 11 residues. This chain's CDR3 is CASSLSPNDFF. The DNA of the CDR3 is TGTGCCAGCAGTTTATCCCCAAACGATTTCTTC.

The V and J genes are TRBV2 and TRBJ2-7, with D possibly being TRBD1 (5 bases). The germline V gene encodes CDR1 SNHLY and CDR2 FYNNEI. The CDR3 contains 14 residues. Trimming stripped 5 bases from V and 2 bases from J, with 13 bases between. DNA for the CDR3: TGTGCCAGCAGTACGACAGTCTTAACCTACGAGCAGTACTTC. It specifies CASSTTVLTYEQYF.

The chain recombines TRBV4-3 with TRBJ1-1; D remains unclear. The CDR3 covers 14 residues. Germline V gives CDR1 LGHNA, CDR2 YSLEER. Trimming shortened V by 0 bases and J by 0 bases, and 5 bases separated the two germline ends. CDR3 in amino acids: CASSQEALNTEAFF. CDR3 sequence (DNA): TGCGCCAGCAGCCAAGAAGCCTTGAACACTGAAGCTTTCTTT.

This clone was seen a handful of times. The gene calls are TRBV29-1 and TRBJ2-7; TRBD2 might be the D (6 bases). This CDR3 contains 15 residues. Deletions cut 4 bases from V and 3 bases from J, with 19 bases between. Germline CDR1 SQVTM, CDR2 ANQGSEA. The CDR3 sequence: CSVVASDSPYYEQYF. The CDR3 DNA reads as TGCAGCGTTGTTGCTAGCGACTCGCCCTACTACGAGCAGTACTTC.

The genes are TRBV7-9 and TRBJ1-1; maybe TRBD1 (5 bases). Germline CDR1 and CDR2: SEHNR and FQNEAQ (reference sequence). This CDR3 region has 15 residues. Trimming cost V 1 base and J 0 bases, with 9 bases left between them. In nucleotides, the CDR3 is TGTGCCAGCAGCTTAGATAGGGGTGTGAACACTGAAGCTTTCTTT. This encodes CASSLDRGVNTEAFF.

The chain carries TRBV5-6 and TRBJ2-3; either TRBD1 or TRBD2 may supply D (5 bases each). CDR1 is SGHDT and CDR2 is YYEEEE in the germline V gene. The germline V and J ends were trimmed by 4 bases and 2 bases, with 8 bases remaining between them. The CDR3 totals 13 residues. CDR3 nucleotides: TGTGCCAGCAGCGGGGGTTACACAGATACGCAGTATTTT. It encodes CASSGGYTDTQYF. The variable domain in full, completed from reference TRBV5-6 and TRBJ2-3, reads DAGVTQSPTHLIKTRGQQVTLRCSPKSGHDTVSWYQQALGQGPQFIFQYYEEEERQRGNFPDRFSGHQFPNYSSELNVNALLLGDSALYLCASSGGYTDTQYFGPGTRLTVL.

J is TRBJ2-1 and V is TRBV9; no definite D call. The CDR3 is 14 residues long. Per the germline V gene, CDR1 is SGDLS and CDR2 is YYNGEE. Deletions cut 2 bases from V and 1 base from J, with 7 bases between. The CDR3 DNA reads as TGTGCCAGCAGCGTCGACGTTTCCTACAATGAGCAGTTCTTC. It encodes CASSVDVSYNEQFF. Full variable domain (rest looked up from reference TRBV9 and TRBJ2-1): DSGVTQTPKHLITATGQRVTLRCSPRSGDLSVYWYQQSLDQGLQFLIQYYNGEERAKGNILERFSAQQFPDLHSELNLSSLELGDSALYFCASSVDVSYNEQFFGPGTRLTVL.

The chain joins TRBV9 to TRBJ2-6; no firm D call. The CDR3 runs to 18 residues. Deletions cut 0 bases from V and 1 base from J, with 14 bases between. CDR1 is SGDLS, CDR2 YYNGEE, per germline. This CDR3 is CASSVGPGYPSGANVLTF. The CDR3, as DNA: TGTGCCAGCAGCGTAGGGCCAGGCTATCCTTCTGGGGCCAACGTCCTGACTTTC.

This clone has at least ten counts. The rearrangement joins TRBV19 to TRBJ2-1; 10 nucleotides agree with TRBD2. Trimming removed 5 bases from V and 8 bases from J; junction bases left unmatched: 9. The CDR3 spans 15 residues. The V gene's germline CDR1 is LNHDA and CDR2 SQIVND (reference sequence). This CDR3 is CASSPLAGYVDEQFF. Written as DNA, the CDR3 is TGTGCCAGTAGTCCACTAGCGGGATACGTCGATGAGCAGTTCTTC.

This clone turned up a few times. The chain combines TRBV29-1 with TRBJ1-1, with D hard to call. Trimming removed 8 bases from V and 2 bases from J, with 18 bases in between. This CDR3 comprises 14 residues. Per germline, CDR1 SQVTM and CDR2 ANQGSEA. The CDR3 sequence is CSSGPRTENTEAFF. The CDR3 region has the DNA TGCAGCTCGGGCCCTAGGACGGAAAACACTGAAGCTTTCTTT.